This TCR beta chain stems from a study of identifying expanded T cells in peripheral blood. Study-wide findings and caveats: Roughly two-week clone count variance significantly increased as total template count grew.

As regards this clone: Its target is unknown.

The repertoire was sequenced with immunoSEQ multiplex PCR; TCRdb's copy has only in-frame clones and lacks some. The sample has around 100,000 clones; around 89% are singletons. Collection occurred without any documented infections or immune events in donors. The CDR3 length is 14 residues. Germline values: CDR1 SGHDN, CDR2 FVKESK. V was shortened by 1 base and J by 7 bases, with 13 bases between the two germline ends. Sample: blood. This sequence was found in a person aged 18-69 years in good health. This rearrangement joins TRBV14 to TRBJ1-2; D is unclear. CDR3 DNA: TGTGCCAGCAGCCAAGTAGCCGGGGAAGGTGGCTACACCTTC. The encoded protein is CASSQVAGEGGYTF.